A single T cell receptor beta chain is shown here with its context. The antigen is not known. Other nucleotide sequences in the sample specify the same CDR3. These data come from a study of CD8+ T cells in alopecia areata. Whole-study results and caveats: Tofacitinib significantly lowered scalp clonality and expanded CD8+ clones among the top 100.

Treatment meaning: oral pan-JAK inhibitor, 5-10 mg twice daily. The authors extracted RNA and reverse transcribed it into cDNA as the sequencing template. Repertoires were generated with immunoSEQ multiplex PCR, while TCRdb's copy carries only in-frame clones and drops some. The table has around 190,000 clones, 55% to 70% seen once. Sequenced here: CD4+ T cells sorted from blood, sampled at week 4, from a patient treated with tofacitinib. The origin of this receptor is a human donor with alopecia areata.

The chain's CDR3 is CASSEADTQYF. CDR3 nucleotides: TGTGCCAGCAGTGAAGCTGATACGCAGTATTTT. The chain recombines TRBV2 with TRBJ2-3, with D uncertain. In germline, CDR1 is SNHLY, CDR2 FYNNEI. The CDR3 has 11 amino acids. V gave up 0 bases and J gave up 6 bases, with 1 base separating them.